These T cell receptor beta chains were read from a single sample in a study of T cells in tuberculosis. The assay was immunoSEQ multiplex PCR, and TCRdb's table has in-frame clones only and misses some. The sample holds about 59,000 clones, about 76% seen once. Material: CD1b-GMM tetramer-negative cells sorted from PBMCs. These receptors all stem from an adult woman with latent tuberculosis. CDR3s include the opening cysteine and the closing phenylalanine or tryptophan. A D gene is named only where the DNA matches it firmly. Where a row states a size, it is once, few, many or the class of an expanded clone; other rows omit it.

D	size	V	J	CDR3	DNA
.	.	TRBV4-3	TRBJ2-1	CASSQEARSSYNEQFF	TGCGCCAGCAGCCAAGAAGCCCGAAGCTCCTACAATGAGCAGTTCTTC
TRBD2	.	TRBV7-9	TRBJ2-2	CASSFLSGSNTGELFF	TGTGCCAGCAGCTTCCTTAGCGGGAGTAACACCGGGGAGCTGTTTTTT
.	.	TRBV7-8	TRBJ1-2	CASSLETNYGYTF	TGTGCCAGCAGCCTCGAGACTAACTATGGCTACACCTTC
TRBD1	.	TRBV5-1	TRBJ2-1	CASRAGTGSYNEQFF	TGCGCCAGCAGGGCCGGGACAGGCTCCTACAATGAGCAGTTCTTC
.	.	TRBV30	TRBJ2-2	CAWRWGAGELFF	TGTGCCTGGAGATGGGGAGCCGGGGAGCTGTTTTTT
TRBD2	.	TRBV6-1	TRBJ2-1	CASSATTSGSKGEQFF	TGTGCCAGCAGTGCCACGACTAGCGGGAGTAAAGGGGAGCAGTTCTTC
TRBD1	few	TRBV19	TRBJ2-1	CASSKGTVRNEQFF	TGTGCCAGTAGTAAAGGGACAGTACGCAATGAGCAGTTCTTC
.	.	TRBV10-2	TRBJ1-6	CASSESGLRHNSPLHF	TGCGCCAGCAGTGAGTCCGGGTTAAGGCATAATTCACCCCTCCACTTT
TRBD2	.	TRBV12-5	TRBJ2-5	CASGLVVGTSGASQYF	TGTGCTAGTGGTTTGGTCGTCGGGACTAGCGGGGCGTCCCAGTACTTC
.	.	TRBV6-5	TRBJ1-6	CASSYWGESGSPLHF	TGTGCCAGCAGTTATTGGGGGGAGAGTGGTTCACCCCTCCACTTT
TRBD2	.	TRBV4-1	TRBJ2-5	CASSQDPPGLAQETQYF	TGCGCCAGCAGCCAGGACCCACCGGGACTAGCGCAAGAGACCCAGTACTTC
TRBD2	few	TRBV4-3	TRBJ2-3	CASSQDLGLAGSSTDTQYF	TGCGCCAGCAGCCAAGATCTAGGGTTAGCGGGGAGTAGCACAGATACGCAGTATTTT
TRBD2	.	TRBV10-2	TRBJ2-2	CASRTSGNTGELFF	TGCGCCAGCAGGACTAGCGGGAACACCGGGGAGCTGTTTTTT
.	.	TRBV15	TRBJ1-5	CATSRDRVLGGRERRGNQPQHF	TGTGCCACCAGCAGAGATCGGGTTTTGGGCGGTCGGGAAAGGCGGGGCAATCAGCCCCAGCATTTT
.	.	TRBV7-6	TRBJ2-7	CASSLESGLLIPGEQYF	TGTGCCAGCAGCTTAGAAAGTGGACTCCTGATCCCGGGCGAGCAGTACTTC
.	once	TRBV6-1	TRBJ2-7	CASTRLGEAYEQYF	TGTGCCAGCACCAGACTGGGAGAAGCCTACGAGCAGTACTTC
TRBD1	.	TRBV11-2	TRBJ2-1	CASSAPRDRGFYNEQFF	TGTGCCAGCAGCGCCCCAAGGGACAGGGGCTTCTACAATGAGCAGTTCTTC
TRBD2	.	TRBV5-4	TRBJ2-5	CASSQGLAGGMGGTQYF	TGTGCCAGCAGCCAAGGACTAGCGGGGGGCATGGGGGGGACCCAGTACTTC
.	.	TRBV18	TRBJ1-5	CASSPSSQGQPQHF	TGTGCCAGCTCACCTAGCAGTCAAGGTCAGCCCCAGCATTTT
TRBD2	.	TRBV5-1	TRBJ2-1	CASSLRGLAANNEQFF	TGCGCCAGCAGCTTAAGAGGGCTAGCGGCCAACAATGAGCAGTTCTTC
.	.	TRBV6-5	TRBJ1-4	CASSYGQGRNEKLFF	TGTGCCAGCAGTTACGGCCAGGGGCGCAATGAAAAACTGTTTTTT
.	.	TRBV6-1	TRBJ1-5	CASTIYYSNQPQHF	TGTGCCAGCACGATCTATTATAGCAATCAGCCCCAGCATTTT
.	.	TRBV7-2	TRBJ1-3	CASSPLGDLGNTIYF	TGTGCCAGCAGCCCCCTAGGTGATCTTGGAAACACCATATATTTT
.	.	TRBV6-5	TRBJ1-1	CASRTGTTNTEAFF	TGTGCCAGCAGAACCGGGACAACTAACACTGAAGCTTTCTTT
TRBD2	.	TRBV9	TRBJ2-5	CASSVDSGGRVETQYF	TGTGCCAGCAGCGTAGATTCGGGAGGTCGGGTAGAGACCCAGTACTTC
TRBD2	.	TRBV10-3	TRBJ2-3	CAISGGGDGTQYF	TGTGCCATCAGTGGTGGGGGGGATGGGACGCAGTATTTT
TRBD2	.	TRBV7-9	TRBJ2-1	CASSPGLAIFF	TGTGCCAGCAGCCCGGGACTAGCAATATTCTTC